This is a list of T cell receptor beta chains from one sample in a study of T cell clones after liver transplantation. Assay: immunoSEQ multiplex PCR; the TCRdb copy retains only in-frame clones and omits some. The sample records 80,000 or so clones, roughly 80% being singletons. The input for sequencing was CD4+ T cells from blood, taken just over 45 months after liver transplant. The receptors come from a human patient who received a liver transplant. Certain T cells may be donor cells from the graft. Both conserved end residues are part of each CDR3. A D gene is named only where the DNA matches it firmly. Only part of the rows carry a size: once, few, many, or a class if the clone is expanded.

v_call	clone_size	j_call	d_call	cdr3_aa	cdr3_nt
TRBV2	few	TRBJ1-5	TRBD1	CASTSGGGWPQHF	TGTGCCAGCACCTCAGGGGGGGGCTGGCCCCAGCATTTT
TRBV9	NA	TRBJ2-5	TRBD2	CASSPMSGRVEETQYF	TGTGCCAGCAGCCCCATGAGCGGGAGGGTTGAAGAGACCCAGTACTTC
TRBV5-4	once	TRBJ2-3	TRBD2	CASSFGLAGGNTQYF	TGTGCCAGCAGCTTTGGACTAGCGGGAGGGAATACGCAGTATTTT
TRBV9	NA	TRBJ1-2	NA	CASSRDENYGYTF	TGTGCCAGCAGCCGTGACGAGAACTATGGCTACACCTTC
TRBV4-3	NA	TRBJ2-7	NA	CASSQGGGTARREQYF	TGCGCCAGCAGCCAAGGGGGCGGGACAGCAAGACGGGAGCAGTACTTC
TRBV11-3	NA	TRBJ2-5	NA	CASSFVLQETQYF	TGTGCCAGCAGCTTTGTCTTACAAGAGACCCAGTACTTC
TRBV28	NA	TRBJ1-5	NA	CASLGWGNQPQHF	TGTGCCAGCCTAGGATGGGGTAATCAGCCCCAGCATTTT
TRBV19	once	TRBJ2-5	TRBD1	CASSVNRGNGETQYF	TGTGCCAGTAGTGTAAACAGGGGGAATGGGGAGACCCAGTACTTC
TRBV28	NA	TRBJ2-5	TRBD1	CASSSLDRSQETQYF	TGTGCCAGCAGTTCTCTGGACAGGAGCCAAGAGACCCAGTACTTC
TRBV2	NA	TRBJ2-6	NA	CSSGANVLTF	TGTTCCTCTGGGGCCAACGTCCTGACTTTC
TRBV27	once	TRBJ2-2	NA	CASKTGGTPGELFF	TGTGCCAGCAAGACCGGGGGAACACCAGGGGAGCTGTTTTTT
TRBV15	NA	TRBJ2-1	NA	CATSRSGTTTYNEQFF	TGTGCCACCAGCAGATCAGGGACAACCACCTACAATGAGCAGTTCTTC
TRBV10-3	NA	TRBJ2-5	TRBD1	CAISQDRVGETQYF	TGTGCCATCAGTCAAGACAGGGTTGGTGAGACCCAGTACTTC
TRBV7-2	NA	TRBJ2-7	NA	CASSLRDSVTYEQYF	TGTGCCAGCAGCCTGCGGGACTCAGTCACCTACGAGCAGTACTTC
TRBV6-6	many	TRBJ1-5	NA	CASSKEGGANQAQHF	TGTGCCAGCAGTAAGGAGGGGGGGGCCAATCAGGCCCAGCATTTT
TRBV28	NA	TRBJ2-1	TRBD1	CATQDRVGVYSYNEQFF	TGTGCCACCCAGGACAGGGTTGGAGTCTACTCCTACAATGAGCAGTTCTTC
TRBV10-3	few	TRBJ2-1	NA	CAISQGSEQFF	TGTGCCATCAGCCAAGGGAGTGAGCAGTTCTTC
TRBV5-1	NA	TRBJ2-3	NA	CASSPREPRSDTQYF	TGCGCCAGCAGCCCCCGGGAGCCAAGATCAGATACGCAGTATTTT
TRBV19	NA	TRBJ1-4	NA	CASSIAGVWGEKLFF	TGTGCCAGTAGTATAGCAGGGGTTTGGGGAGAAAAACTGTTTTTT
TRBV28	NA	TRBJ2-7	NA	CASSLSRLASDEQYF	TGTGCCAGCAGTTTATCTAGGCTAGCAAGCGACGAGCAGTACTTC
TRBV15	NA	TRBJ2-1	TRBD1	CATGTGVDEQFF	TGTGCCACCGGGACAGGGGTCGATGAGCAGTTCTTC
TRBV6-5	NA	TRBJ2-1	NA	CASSFLASSYNEQFF	TGTGCCAGCAGTTTCCTAGCGAGCTCCTACAATGAGCAGTTCTTC
TRBV27	few	TRBJ1-2	TRBD1	CASSEHRGQTYGYTF	TGTGCCAGCAGTGAACACAGGGGGCAAACCTATGGCTACACCTTC
TRBV19	NA	TRBJ2-2	TRBD2	CASSILTSGIAGELFF	TGTGCCAGTAGTATTCTGACTAGCGGGATCGCCGGGGAGCTGTTTTTT
TRBV2	NA	TRBJ2-5	TRBD2	CASSDVGGETQYF	TGTGCCAGCAGTGACGTGGGGGGGGAGACCCAGTACTTC
TRBV29-1	NA	TRBJ1-2	NA	CSVDGDAGYGYTF	TGCAGCGTTGATGGGGATGCGGGCTATGGCTACACCTTC
TRBV18	NA	TRBJ1-2	TRBD1	CASSPDRGTEYGYTF	TGTGCCAGCTCACCGGATAGGGGGACAGAGTATGGCTACACCTTC
TRBV6-6	NA	TRBJ2-7	NA	CASSSPGRADYEQYF	TGTGCCAGCAGTTCCCCCGGCCGAGCCGACTACGAGCAGTACTTC
TRBV7-9	NA	TRBJ1-1	NA	CASSPTPNTEAFF	TGTGCCAGCAGCCCCACCCCTAACACTGAAGCTTTCTTT
TRBV6-6	NA	TRBJ2-7	TRBD1	CASSYVGQGAYEQYF	TGTGCCAGCAGTTACGTGGGACAGGGGGCCTACGAGCAGTACTTC
TRBV28	NA	TRBJ2-7	TRBD2	CASKGLADTYEQYF	TGTGCCAGCAAGGGACTAGCGGACACCTACGAGCAGTACTTC
TRBV19	NA	TRBJ2-2	NA	CASTAAVAEPTGELFF	TGTGCCAGTACCGCCGCGGTAGCGGAGCCGACCGGGGAGCTGTTTTTT
TRBV19	NA	TRBJ1-1	NA	CASSIDREKNSIF	TGTGCCAGTAGTATAGACAGGGAAAAGAACAGTATCTTT
TRBV7-8	few	TRBJ1-2	NA	CASSFQGSDGYTF	TGTGCCAGCAGCTTTCAGGGAAGCGATGGCTACACCTTC
TRBV9	NA	TRBJ2-1	NA	CASSVGAGSYNEQFF	TGTGCCAGCAGCGTAGGAGCAGGCTCCTACAATGAGCAGTTCTTC
TRBV18	NA	TRBJ2-7	NA	CASSPGYEQYF	TGTGCCAGCTCACCAGGCTACGAGCAGTACTTC
TRBV28	NA	TRBJ1-1	NA	CASSSGFYDEAFF	TGTGCCAGCAGTTCTGGGTTTTATGATGAAGCTTTCTTT
TRBV6-1	NA	TRBJ1-5	NA	CASLWQSNQPQHF	TGTGCCAGCTTGTGGCAGAGCAATCAGCCCCAGCATTTT
TRBV2	NA	TRBJ1-1	NA	CASTLEGGGTEAFF	TGTGCCAGCACTCTAGAGGGGGGAGGTACTGAAGCTTTCTTT
TRBV9	NA	TRBJ2-2	NA	CASSAQGTGELFF	TGTGCCAGCAGCGCCCAGGGCACCGGGGAGCTGTTTTTT
TRBV5-1	NA	TRBJ1-2	NA	CASSLDQVRYGYTF	TGCGCCAGCAGCTTGGATCAGGTCCGGTATGGCTACACCTTC
TRBV5-1	NA	TRBJ2-6	NA	CASSDRPIDSQVLTF	TGCGCCAGCAGCGATCGACCGATAGACAGTCAGGTCCTGACTTTC
TRBV19	once	TRBJ1-5	NA	CASRFPGSNQPQHF	TGTGCCAGTAGATTCCCAGGAAGCAATCAGCCCCAGCATTTT
TRBV18	NA	TRBJ2-5	NA	CASSPWGARQETQYF	TGTGCCAGCTCACCGTGGGGCGCACGACAAGAGACCCAGTACTTC
TRBV7-6	NA	TRBJ1-1	NA	CASSLGRQGGLTEAFF	TGTGCCAGCAGCTTAGGTCGTCAGGGAGGGTTGACTGAAGCTTTCTTT
TRBV5-4	NA	TRBJ2-3	NA	CASSLAAAFTSTDTQYF	TGTGCCAGCAGCTTGGCGGCAGCCTTTACTAGCACAGATACGCAGTATTTT
TRBV5-1	medium-sized	TRBJ2-3	NA	CASSVPSGLGGDTQYF	TGCGCCAGCAGCGTCCCTAGCGGCTTAGGGGGGGATACGCAGTATTTT
TRBV7-9	NA	TRBJ2-5	NA	CASSLRGGLQETQYF	TGTGCCAGCAGCTTAAGGGGCGGACTCCAAGAGACCCAGTACTTC
TRBV19	NA	TRBJ2-1	NA	CASSIYSSRNEQFF	TGTGCCAGTAGCATCTATAGTTCCCGCAATGAGCAGTTCTTC
TRBV11-2	NA	TRBJ2-2	TRBD2	CASSWEGGRLDTGELFF	TGTGCCAGCAGCTGGGAGGGCGGGAGGCTGGACACCGGGGAGCTGTTTTTT
TRBV7-8	few	TRBJ2-7	NA	CASSLDLSEQYF	TGTGCCAGCAGCTTAGATCTTAGCGAGCAGTACTTC
TRBV6-1	NA	TRBJ1-5	NA	CASRPGVYSNQPQHF	TGTGCCAGCAGGCCAGGAGTTTATAGCAATCAGCCCCAGCATTTT